This T cell receptor (beta chain) emerged from a study of long-term antiretroviral therapy in people with HIV. Findings of the study overall: Drawn between about 2003 and 2017, the blood was possibly obtained under older ART regimens. Those clones which expanded before ART made up the dominant part of the repertoire at all time points.

None of the participants with HIV were treated outside the United States. Survey-level immunoSEQ v3.0 assays were run. A target of about 35,000-55,000 T-cell genomes per sample was set for sequencing. TCRdb's table, derived via immunoSEQ multiplex PCR, lists solely in-frame clones and lacks some. The sample lists tens of thousands of clones; roughly four fifths were seen once. Concerning this clone: Its antigen is not known.

Sequences were derived from unsorted PBMCs, sampled 1 year after starting antiretroviral therapy. The TCR originated in a young man with HIV.

The chain's CDR3 is CASSLRTNNEKLFF. The DNA for the CDR3 is TGTGCCAGCAGTCTTAGGACAAATAATGAAAAACTGTTTTTT. The chain links TRBV13 to TRBJ1-4; a weak D match, TRBD1 (5 bases). Trimming shortened V by 6 bases and J by 4 bases, and 12 bases separated the two germline ends. This CDR3 is 14 amino acids long. CDR1 and CDR2 from the germline V gene are PRHDT and FYEKMQ (reference sequence).